The table lists the clone carrying this TCR beta chain with a few counts. This sample is part of a study of patients and donors after allogeneic stem cell transplantation. V was pared by 7 bases and J by 2 bases, with 13 bases between. The CDR3 loop spans 14 amino acids. Germline CDR1 and CDR2: MNHNS and SASEGT. TCRdb itself ran the RT-PCR reads through MiXCR, one entry per CDR3 protein. The table lists about a million distinct CDR3 sequences, under 20% of them singletons. This sequence originates from a human donor who was either an allogeneic HSCT recipient or a stem cell or donor lymphocyte infusion donor (not recorded which). It is not recorded whose cells these are; they may come from a transplant donor. V gene TRBV6-1 combines with J gene TRBJ2-3; unclear D gene. The source material was blood, either unsorted or a sorted T cell fraction (not recorded which). The CDR3 DNA sequence: TGTGCCAGCACACCCAGCGCGTCCACAGATACGCAGTATTTT. It yields the protein CASTPSASTDTQYF.